A single sample is the source of the 25 T cell receptor beta chains below, sequenced in a study of T cell responses to AZD1222 COVID-19 vaccine. The repertoire was sequenced with immunoSEQ multiplex PCR; TCRdb's copy has only in-frame clones and lacks some. Of approximately 110,000 clones listed, approximately 90% are singletons. Sequences were derived from peripheral blood, sampled on day 0 of AZD1222 vaccination. The receptors come from an adult in good health.

The table lists this clone with a count of one. The gene calls are TRBV30 and TRBJ2-7; D possibly corresponds to TRBD1 (5 bases). The V end was cut by 2 bases, the J end by 2 bases, with 16 bases between. The CDR3 runs 15 residues. Per germline, CDR1 GTSNPN and CDR2 SVGIG (reference sequence). The CDR3 region has the DNA TGTGCCTGGAGTACATCGACAGTCCGAACCTACGAGCAGTACTTC. Protein: CAWSTSTVRTYEQYF.

The chain joins TRBV5-1 to TRBJ2-1, with TRBD2 matching over 8 bases. V lost 3 bases, J lost 0 bases, and 5 bases stayed unmatched. From germline, CDR1 is SGHRS and CDR2 YFSETQ. The length of the CDR3 is 16 residues. CDR3 bases: TGCGCCAGCAGCTCGGGGGGGACTAGCTCCTACAATGAGCAGTTCTTC. Translating gives CASSSGGTSSYNEQFF.

The chain carries TRBV7-2 and TRBJ1-3; D is possibly TRBD1 (5 bases). This CDR3 contains 13 residues. Trimming took off 5 bases at V and 9 bases at J, with 14 bases between the two ends. CDR1 is SGHTA and CDR2 is FQGNSA in the germline V gene. CDR3 nucleotide sequence: TGTGCCAGCAGCCCCGGACAAGCCGCCACCATATATTTT. Amino acid sequence: CASSPGQAATIYF.

Here the CDR3 reads CASSLPTQGHNEQFF. In DNA form, the CDR3 reads TGTGCCAGCAGCTTACCGACTCAGGGTCACAATGAGCAGTTCTTC. V and J are TRBV7-9 and TRBJ2-1, with D possibly TRBD1 on 5 matching bases. The CDR3 is made up of 15 amino acids. Deletions cut 2 bases from V and 5 bases from J, with 13 bases between. Germline CDR1 SEHNR, CDR2 FQNEAQ (reference sequence). Supplemented by reference TRBV7-9 and TRBJ2-1, the full variable domain reads DTGVSQNPRHKITKRGQNVTFRCDPISEHNRLYWYRQTLGQGPEFLTYFQNEAQLEKSRLLSDRFSAERPKGSFSTLEIQRTEQGDSAMYLCASSLPTQGHNEQFFGPGTRLTVL.

The chain carries TRBV6-5 and TRBJ2-5, with D possibly being TRBD1 or TRBD2 (5 bases each). V was pared by 7 bases and J by 5 bases, with 11 bases between. Germline CDR1 is MNHEY and CDR2 is SVGAGI. This CDR3 is 12 amino acids long. CDR3 residues: CASKVGVETQYF. DNA of the CDR3: TGTGCCAGCAAAGTGGGGGTGGAGACCCAGTACTTC.

The chain employs TRBV5-4 and TRBJ1-5; D remains unclear. V lost 0 bases, J lost 4 bases, and 14 bases lay in between. This CDR3 region has 16 residues. Germline V gene lookup returns CDR1 SGHNT and CDR2 YYREEE (reference sequence). The CDR3 sequence is CASSLDGSNGNQPQHF. CDR3 sequence (DNA): TGTGCCAGCAGCTTGGACGGATCCAATGGGAATCAGCCCCAGCATTTT.

This sequence joins TRBV29-1 and TRBJ1-2; possible D gene TRBD1, 5 bases. The germline V gene has CDR1 SQVTM and CDR2 ANQGSEA. There are 14 residues in the CDR3. V was pared by 5 bases and J by 4 bases, with 17 bases between. The CDR3 reads CSVSPGTGFYGYTF. The CDR3 DNA sequence: TGCAGCGTTTCCCCCGGGACGGGATTCTATGGCTACACCTTC.

The chain employs TRBV19 and TRBJ1-5; D uncertain. In germline, CDR1 is LNHDA, CDR2 SQIVND (reference sequence). V lost 5 bases and J lost 10, with 12 bases in between. The CDR3 has 12 amino acids. The chain's CDR3 is CASSEEAFPQHF. The CDR3 nucleotides are TGTGCCAGTAGTGAGGAGGCGTTTCCCCAGCATTTT.

V gene TRBV15 combines with J gene TRBJ2-5, with TRBD2 identical over 13 bases. Trimming at V came to 7 bases and at J to 5 bases, leaving 4 bases not matched to a gene. The CDR3 runs to 14 residues. Germline V CDR1 and CDR2: LNHNV, YYDKDF (reference sequence). The CDR3 nucleotides read TGTGCCACCAACACGACTAGCGGGGGGGAGACCCAGTACTTC. Encoded protein: CATNTTSGGETQYF.

The chain is built from TRBV10-3 and TRBJ1-3; 10 bases match TRBD1. The CDR3 length is 14 residues. The V gene's germline CDR1 is ENHRY and CDR2 SYGVKD. Germline trimming cut 4 bases from V and 4 bases from J; bases unmatched to any gene: 1. The CDR3 spells CAISGTGGGNTIYF. CDR3 bases: TGTGCCATCAGTGGGACAGGGGGAGGAAACACCATATATTTT.

This clone turned up a few times. The chain couples TRBV6-4 to TRBJ2-7, with TRBD1 matching over 8 bases. With 6 bases clipped from V and 2 bases from J, the junction kept 6 bases outside the gene matches. Looked up from germline, CDR1 is MRHNA and CDR2 is SNTAGT. The CDR3 loop spans 14 amino acids. CDR3 coding DNA: TGTGCCAGCAGGGAGGGGACAGGCCCCTACGAGCAGTACTTC. Its protein product is CASREGTGPYEQYF.

V gene TRBV29-1 combines with J gene TRBJ2-7; D is uncertain. The CDR3 loop spans 13 amino acids. Trimming stripped 2 bases from V and 3 bases from J, with 11 bases between. Germline CDR1 SQVTM, CDR2 ANQGSEA. The CDR3 loop reads CSVELGIGYEQYF. Written as DNA, the CDR3 is TGCAGCGTTGAACTGGGAATTGGCTACGAGCAGTACTTC.

The chain employs TRBV6-5 and TRBJ1-1; D is ambiguous. The germline gives CDR1 MNHEY, CDR2 SVGAGI. Trimming took off 5 bases at V and 0 bases at J, with 13 bases between the two ends. There are 15 residues in the CDR3. The CDR3 spells CASSPPGGMNTEAFF. CDR3 coding DNA: TGTGCCAGCAGTCCCCCGGGAGGGATGAACACTGAAGCTTTCTTT.

The CDR3 loop reads CASSLRFGELFF. CDR3 nucleotides: TGTGCCAGCAGCCTAAGGTTCGGGGAGCTGTTTTTT. The chain uses TRBV12-3 or TRBV12-4 and TRBJ2-2; unclear D gene. With 6 bases removed from V and 7 bases from J, the gap between germline ends came to 9 bases. The CDR3 loop spans 12 amino acids.

The chain has TRBV10-3 and TRBJ2-3; TRBD1 might be the D (6 bases). The CDR3 spans 15 residues. V was trimmed by 6 bases and J by 2 bases, leaving 15 bases between them. CDR1 is ENHRY, CDR2 SYGVKD, per germline. CDR3 nucleotide sequence: TGTGCCATCAGACGGGACAAAGGGGACACAGATACGCAGTATTTT. It translates to CAIRRDKGDTDTQYF.

This rearrangement joins TRBV2 to TRBJ1-4, with TRBD1 matching over 8 bases. The V gene end was trimmed by 6 bases and the J gene end by 2 bases; junction bases not matched to a gene: 5. CDR1 is SNHLY and CDR2 is FYNNEI in the germline V gene. The CDR3 has 15 amino acids. CDR3 sequence: CASRVQGATNEKLFF. In DNA, the CDR3 is TGTGCCAGCAGGGTCCAGGGGGCGACTAATGAAAAACTGTTTTTT.

The chain has TRBV3-1 (or the pseudogene TRBV3-2) and TRBJ2-1; D tentatively reads TRBD1 or TRBD2 (6 bases each). In germline, CDR1 is LGHDT, CDR2 YNNKEL (reference sequence). Trimming stripped 0 bases from V and 7 bases from J, with 16 bases between. The length of the CDR3 is 16 residues. The CDR3 spells CASSQDRGTLRNEQFF. CDR3 sequence (DNA): TGTGCCAGCAGCCAAGATCGGGGGACACTGAGGAATGAGCAGTTCTTC.

The chain is built from TRBV4-3 and TRBJ2-7, with a possible D match to TRBD2 (6 bases). Germline V gene lookup returns CDR1 LGHNA and CDR2 YSLEER. The V and J ends lost 3 bases and 5 bases respectively, with 17 bases between them. The CDR3 sequence is 15 residues long. The DNA for the CDR3 is TGCGCCAGCAGCCAGAGTGGAGGGATAATCGACGAGCAGTACTTC. This translates into CASSQSGGIIDEQYF.

The V call is TRBV11-1, the J call TRBJ2-1; D gene unclear. V was trimmed by 3 bases and J by 0 bases, leaving 9 bases between them. The CDR3 loop spans 15 amino acids. Germline V gene lookup returns CDR1 SGHAT and CDR2 FQDESV (reference sequence). CDR3 in DNA: TGTGCCAGCAGCTTGATGGAAGGCTCCTACAATGAGCAGTTCTTC. Translation gives CASSLMEGSYNEQFF.

The table lists this clone with a few counts. V and J are TRBV6-6 and TRBJ1-2; 7 bases are shared with TRBD1. This CDR3 comprises 13 residues. From germline, CDR1 is MNHNY and CDR2 SVGAGI (reference sequence). Trimming removed 9 bases from V and 1 base from J; junction bases left unmatched: 5. The CDR3 DNA is TGTGCCAGTAACCGGGACAGTAACTATGGCTACACCTTC. Translation gives CASNRDSNYGYTF.

The table lists this clone with a count of one. The chain employs TRBV28 and TRBJ2-7; D is perhaps TRBD1 (6 bases). This CDR3 has 13 residues. Germline loops: CDR1 MDHEN, CDR2 SYDVKM. V lost 6 bases and J 2 bases, leaving 11 bases between the germline ends. CDR3 amino acids: CASRRQEPYEQYF. CDR3 in DNA: TGTGCCAGCAGGAGACAGGAACCCTACGAGCAGTACTTC.

The gene calls are TRBV5-1 and TRBJ1-4; possibly TRBD1 for D (5 bases). Per germline, CDR1 SGHRS and CDR2 YFSETQ. The V end lost 6 bases, the J end lost 8 bases, and 17 bases lay between the germline ends. The length of the CDR3 is 14 residues. This CDR3 is CASKGPSQAEKLFF. The CDR3 DNA follows: TGCGCCAGCAAGGGCCCCTCACAGGCGGAAAAACTGTTTTTT.

The chain couples TRBV9 to TRBJ2-3; 8 bases map to TRBD1. Losses at the gene ends were 0 bases for V and 3 bases for J; bases not matched to a gene: 6. This CDR3 spans 16 amino acids. Germline CDR1 SGDLS, CDR2 YYNGEE. Here the CDR3 reads CASSVAGQGFTDTQYF. CDR3 DNA sequence: TGTGCCAGCAGCGTAGCTGGACAGGGTTTTACAGATACGCAGTATTTT. The complete variable domain, with remaining parts taken from reference TRBV9 and TRBJ2-3, reads DSGVTQTPKHLITATGQRVTLRCSPRSGDLSVYWYQQSLDQGLQFLIQYYNGEERAKGNILERFSAQQFPDLHSELNLSSLELGDSALYFCASSVAGQGFTDTQYFGPGTRLTVL.

V and J are TRBV29-1 and TRBJ1-1, with D uncertain. V was pared by 6 bases and J by 1 base, with 15 bases between. The length of the CDR3 is 14 residues. The germline V gene encodes CDR1 SQVTM and CDR2 ANQGSEA. The CDR3 spells CSVAAQTANTEAFF. The CDR3 region has the DNA TGCAGCGTCGCGGCGCAGACCGCGAACACTGAAGCTTTCTTT.

The J gene is TRBJ2-5, the V gene TRBV2, with D tentatively TRBD2 (6 bases). CDR3 length: 14 amino acids. Germline V gene sequence: CDR1 SNHLY, CDR2 FYNNEI. The ends were cut back, 7 bases at V and 1 base at J, with 13 bases in the middle. Here the CDR3 DNA reads TGTGCCAGCAAGATCTGGGAGGTCCAAGAGACCCAGTACTTC. Protein sequence: CASKIWEVQETQYF.